Reported below is one TCR beta chain. As yet, its antigen is unknown. The data derive from a study of blood T cells in healthy people across ages. For the study at large: Template switching picked up about one barcoded beta molecule for each two T cells.

Trimming took 5 bases from V and 3 from J; bases not matched to a gene: 5. The CDR3 extends over 15 amino acids. Per the germline V gene, CDR1 is DFQATT and CDR2 is SNEGSKA (reference sequence). Then a second PCR, running roughly 7 to 11 cycles, was carried out with a sample-barcoded 5' primer and a J-beta primer mix. The study obtained at least 2.5 million CDR3-containing paired-end reads from every sample. MiXCR, run by TCRdb on the 5' RACE reads, gives a single entry per CDR3 protein. The repertoire includes around 280,000 distinct CDR3 sequences, roughly 26% of them detected once, and 29% sits in the top ten. Isolating PBMCs gave at least 6 million of these cells per sample. Whole-study results and caveats: Per-million-T-cell TCR beta diversity fell roughly linearly with age.

The sequence came from a woman in her 70s in good health. This chain uses TRBV20-1 with TRBJ2-3, with 13 nucleotides matching TRBD2. The sequenced sample consisted of blood. This CDR3 is CSAGGLAGETDTQYF. CDR3 DNA: TGCAGTGCTGGTGGACTAGCGGGAGAAACAGATACGCAGTATTTT.